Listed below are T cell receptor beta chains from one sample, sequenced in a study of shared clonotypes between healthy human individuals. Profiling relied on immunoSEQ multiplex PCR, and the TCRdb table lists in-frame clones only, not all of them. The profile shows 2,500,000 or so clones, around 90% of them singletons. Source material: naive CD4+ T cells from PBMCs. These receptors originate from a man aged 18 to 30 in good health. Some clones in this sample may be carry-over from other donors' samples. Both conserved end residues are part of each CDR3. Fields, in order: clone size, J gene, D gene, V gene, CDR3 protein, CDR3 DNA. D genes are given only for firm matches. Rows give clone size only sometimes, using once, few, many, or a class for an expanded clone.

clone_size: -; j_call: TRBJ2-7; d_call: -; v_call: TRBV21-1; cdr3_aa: CASSGGSHEQYF; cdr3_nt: TGTGCCAGCAGCGGAGGGTCCCACGAGCAGTACTTC
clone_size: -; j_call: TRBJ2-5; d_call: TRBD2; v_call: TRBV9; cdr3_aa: CASSPVQGGETQYF; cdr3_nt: TGTGCCAGCAGTCCGGTTCAGGGAGGGGAGACCCAGTACTTC
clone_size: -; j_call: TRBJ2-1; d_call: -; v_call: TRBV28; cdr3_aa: CASRLGSGSYNEQFF; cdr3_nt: TGTGCCAGCAGGCTCGGGAGTGGCTCCTACAATGAGCAGTTCTTC
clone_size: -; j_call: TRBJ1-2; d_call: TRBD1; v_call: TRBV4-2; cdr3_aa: CASRQGAYGYTF; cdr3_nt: TGTGCCAGCAGACAGGGGGCCTATGGCTACACCTTC
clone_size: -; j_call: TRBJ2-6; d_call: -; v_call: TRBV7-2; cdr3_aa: CASSFGQILSGANVLTF; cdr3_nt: TGTGCCAGCAGCTTCGGACAGATTCTCTCTGGGGCCAACGTCCTGACTTTC
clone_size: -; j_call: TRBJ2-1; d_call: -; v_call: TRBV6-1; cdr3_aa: CASSEWGTYNEQFF; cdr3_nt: TGTGCCAGCAGTGAGTGGGGGACCTACAATGAGCAGTTCTTC
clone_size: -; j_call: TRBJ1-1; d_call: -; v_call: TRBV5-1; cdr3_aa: CASSYTGSKNTEAFF; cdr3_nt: TGCGCCAGCAGCTATACAGGTTCGAAGAACACTGAAGCTTTCTTT
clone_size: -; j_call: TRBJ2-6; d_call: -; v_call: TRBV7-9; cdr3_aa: CASSRGSGANVLTF; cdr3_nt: TGTGCCAGCAGCAGGGGGTCTGGGGCCAACGTCCTGACTTTC
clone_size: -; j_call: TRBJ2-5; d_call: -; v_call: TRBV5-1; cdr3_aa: CASSLSMPETQYF; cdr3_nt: TGCGCCAGCAGCTTGAGCATGCCTGAGACCCAGTACTTC
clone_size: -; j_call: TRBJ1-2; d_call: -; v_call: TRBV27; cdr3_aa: CASSLDRFYGYTF; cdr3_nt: TGTGCCAGCAGTTTAGACAGGTTCTATGGCTACACCTTC
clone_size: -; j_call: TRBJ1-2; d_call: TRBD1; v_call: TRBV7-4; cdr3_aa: CASTGGGGDNYGYTF; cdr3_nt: TGTGCCAGCACAGGAGGAGGGGGCGATAATTATGGCTACACCTTC
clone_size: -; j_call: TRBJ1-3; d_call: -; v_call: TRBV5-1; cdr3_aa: CASSLASASSGNTIYF; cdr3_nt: TGCGCCAGCAGCTTGGCCAGTGCAAGCTCTGGAAACACCATATATTTT
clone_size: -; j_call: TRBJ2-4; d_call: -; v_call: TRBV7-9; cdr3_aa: CASSRVGAKNIQYF; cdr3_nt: TGTGCCAGCAGTCGGGTAGGGGCCAAAAACATTCAGTACTTC
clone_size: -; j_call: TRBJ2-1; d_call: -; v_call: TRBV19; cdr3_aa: CASNKMRDPPDEQFF; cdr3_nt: TGTGCCAGTAATAAGATGCGGGACCCTCCTGATGAGCAGTTCTTC
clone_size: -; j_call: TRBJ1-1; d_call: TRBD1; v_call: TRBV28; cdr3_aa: CASSRGHTEAFF; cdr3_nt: TGTGCCAGCAGCAGGGGGCACACTGAAGCTTTCTTT
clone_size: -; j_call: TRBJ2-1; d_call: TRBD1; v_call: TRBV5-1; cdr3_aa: CASRRGTGPYNEQFF; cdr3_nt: TGCGCCAGCAGACGAGGGACAGGGCCCTACAATGAGCAGTTCTTC
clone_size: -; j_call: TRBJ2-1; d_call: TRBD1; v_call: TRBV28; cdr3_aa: CASSLGGQGRNEQFF; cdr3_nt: TGTGCCAGCAGTTTGGGGGGACAGGGCCGCAATGAGCAGTTCTTC
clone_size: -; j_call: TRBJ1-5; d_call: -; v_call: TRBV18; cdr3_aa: CASTTDRYSNQPQHF; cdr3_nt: TGTGCCAGCACCACAGACAGATATAGCAATCAGCCCCAGCATTTT
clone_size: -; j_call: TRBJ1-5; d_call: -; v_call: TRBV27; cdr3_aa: CASSLRGLDSNQPQHF; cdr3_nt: TGTGCCAGCAGTTTAAGGGGCCTTGATAGCAATCAGCCCCAGCATTTT
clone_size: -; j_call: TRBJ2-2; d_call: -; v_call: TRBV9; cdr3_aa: CASSVFAGTGELFF; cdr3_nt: TGTGCCAGCAGCGTATTTGCGGGCACCGGGGAGCTGTTTTTT
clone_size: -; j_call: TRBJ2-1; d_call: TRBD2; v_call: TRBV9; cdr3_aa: CASSVGGRASGYNEQFF; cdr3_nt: TGTGCCAGCAGCGTAGGGGGTAGGGCTAGCGGGTACAATGAGCAGTTCTTC
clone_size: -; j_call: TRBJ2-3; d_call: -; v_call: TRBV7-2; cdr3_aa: CASSLAGSTDTQYF; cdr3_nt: TGTGCCAGCAGCTTAGCGGGGTCCACAGATACGCAGTATTTT
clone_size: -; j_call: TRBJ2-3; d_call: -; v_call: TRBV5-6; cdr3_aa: CASSLGPPRSTDTQYF; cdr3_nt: TGTGCCAGCAGCTTAGGACCGCCCCGGAGCACAGATACGCAGTATTTT
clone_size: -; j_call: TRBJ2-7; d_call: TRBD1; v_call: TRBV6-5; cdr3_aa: CASKQGYEQYF; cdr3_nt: TGTGCCAGCAAACAGGGGTACGAGCAGTACTTC
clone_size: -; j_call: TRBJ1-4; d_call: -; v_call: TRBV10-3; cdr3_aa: CAISEARDGNEKLFF; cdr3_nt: TGTGCCATCAGTGAGGCCCGGGACGGCAATGAAAAACTGTTTTTT
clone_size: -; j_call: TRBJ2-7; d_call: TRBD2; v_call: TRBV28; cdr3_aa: CASTTGTRSYEQYF; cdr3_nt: TGTGCCAGCACCACCGGGACTAGATCCTACGAGCAGTACTTC
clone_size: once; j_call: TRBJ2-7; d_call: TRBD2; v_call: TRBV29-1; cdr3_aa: CSVASGLNYEQYF; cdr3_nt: TGCAGCGTGGCCTCGGGACTAAACTACGAGCAGTACTTC
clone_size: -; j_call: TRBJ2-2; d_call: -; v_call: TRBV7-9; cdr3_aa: CASSPVRATNTGELFF; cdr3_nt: TGTGCCAGCAGCCCCGTTAGAGCGACGAACACCGGGGAGCTGTTTTTT
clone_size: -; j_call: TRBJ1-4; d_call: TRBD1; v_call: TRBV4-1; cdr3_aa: CASSQPGQTNEKLFF; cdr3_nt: TGCGCCAGCAGCCAGCCGGGACAGACTAATGAAAAACTGTTTTTT
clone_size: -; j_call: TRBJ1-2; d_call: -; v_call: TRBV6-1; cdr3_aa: CASSEAGGRWDGYTF; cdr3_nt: TGTGCCAGCAGTGAAGCAGGAGGGCGCTGGGATGGCTACACCTTC
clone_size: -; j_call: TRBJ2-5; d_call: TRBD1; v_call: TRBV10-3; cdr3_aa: CAIAGTGGQETQYF; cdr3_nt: TGTGCCATCGCGGGGACAGGCGGCCAAGAGACCCAGTACTTC
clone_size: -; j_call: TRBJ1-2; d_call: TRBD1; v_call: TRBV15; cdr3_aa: CATTPTGADYGYTF; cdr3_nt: TGTGCCACCACTCCGACAGGGGCCGACTATGGCTACACCTTC